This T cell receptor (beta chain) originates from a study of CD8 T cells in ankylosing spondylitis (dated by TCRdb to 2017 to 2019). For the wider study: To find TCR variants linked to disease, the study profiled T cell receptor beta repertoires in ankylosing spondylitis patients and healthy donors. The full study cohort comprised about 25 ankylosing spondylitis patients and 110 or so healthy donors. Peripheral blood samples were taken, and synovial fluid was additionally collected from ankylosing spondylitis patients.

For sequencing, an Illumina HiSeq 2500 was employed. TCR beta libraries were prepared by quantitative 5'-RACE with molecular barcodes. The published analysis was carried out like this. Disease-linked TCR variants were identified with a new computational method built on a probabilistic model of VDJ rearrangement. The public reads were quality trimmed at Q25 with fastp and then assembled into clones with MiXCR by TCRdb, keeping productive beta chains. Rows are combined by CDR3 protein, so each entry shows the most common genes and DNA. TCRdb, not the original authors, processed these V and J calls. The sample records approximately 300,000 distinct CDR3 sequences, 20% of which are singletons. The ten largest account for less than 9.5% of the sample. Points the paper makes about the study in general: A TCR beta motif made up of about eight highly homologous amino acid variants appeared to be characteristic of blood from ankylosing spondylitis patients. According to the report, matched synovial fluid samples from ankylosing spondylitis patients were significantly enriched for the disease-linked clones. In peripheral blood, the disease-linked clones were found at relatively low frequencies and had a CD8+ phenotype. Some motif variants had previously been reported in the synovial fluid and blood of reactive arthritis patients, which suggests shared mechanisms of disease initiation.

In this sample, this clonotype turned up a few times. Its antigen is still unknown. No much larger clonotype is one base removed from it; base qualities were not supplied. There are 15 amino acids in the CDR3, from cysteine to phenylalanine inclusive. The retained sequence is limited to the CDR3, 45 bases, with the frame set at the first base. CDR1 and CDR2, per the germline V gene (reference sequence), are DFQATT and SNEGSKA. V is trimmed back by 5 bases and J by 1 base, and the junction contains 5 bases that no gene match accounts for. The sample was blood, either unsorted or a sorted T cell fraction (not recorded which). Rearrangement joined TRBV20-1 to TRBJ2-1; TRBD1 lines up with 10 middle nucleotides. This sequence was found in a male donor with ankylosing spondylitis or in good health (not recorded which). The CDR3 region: CSARPGQGSYNEQFF. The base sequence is TGCAGTGCTCGACCGGGACAGGGGTCCTACAATGAGCAGTTCTTC.